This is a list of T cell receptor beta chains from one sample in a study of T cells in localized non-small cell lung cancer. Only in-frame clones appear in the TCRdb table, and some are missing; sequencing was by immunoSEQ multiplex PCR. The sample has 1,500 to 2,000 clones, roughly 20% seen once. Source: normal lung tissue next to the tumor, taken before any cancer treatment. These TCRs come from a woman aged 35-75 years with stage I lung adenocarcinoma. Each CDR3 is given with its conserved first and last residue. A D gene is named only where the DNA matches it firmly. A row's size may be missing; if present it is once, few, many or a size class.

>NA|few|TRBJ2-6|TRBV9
CASSEVLSSGANVLTF
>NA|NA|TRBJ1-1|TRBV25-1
CASSDLDGDTEAFF
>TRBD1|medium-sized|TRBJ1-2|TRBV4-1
CASSQVDQTGVGYTF
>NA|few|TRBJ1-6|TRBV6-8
CASKSQGPSYNSPLHF
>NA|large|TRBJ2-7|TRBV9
CASSVDSTYEQYF
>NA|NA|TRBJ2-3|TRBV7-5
CASRRGLAGPTSTDTQYF
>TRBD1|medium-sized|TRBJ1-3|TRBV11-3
CASSLAQGVVGNTIYF
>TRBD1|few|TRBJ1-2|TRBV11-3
CASYPGTGRWGYTF
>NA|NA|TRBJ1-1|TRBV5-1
CASSQQGGGTEAFF
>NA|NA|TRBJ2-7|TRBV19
CASSIRGPYEQYF
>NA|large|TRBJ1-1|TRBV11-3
CASSLGGDDTEAFF
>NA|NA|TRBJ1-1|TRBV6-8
CASFQWVYTEAFF
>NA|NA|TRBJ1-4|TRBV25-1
CASSESTPGRVKLFF
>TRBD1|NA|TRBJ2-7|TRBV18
CASSQDRGEQYF
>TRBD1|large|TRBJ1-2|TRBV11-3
CASSLGPYFQGEGGYTF
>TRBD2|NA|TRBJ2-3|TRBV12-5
CASQRGGTDTQYF
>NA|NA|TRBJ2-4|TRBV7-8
CASSGLAKNIQYF
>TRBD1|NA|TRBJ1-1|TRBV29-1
CSVDTGGGTEAFF
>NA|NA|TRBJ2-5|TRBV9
CASSVDYAAGGRQETQYF
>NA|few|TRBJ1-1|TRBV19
CASSIGLGTEAFF
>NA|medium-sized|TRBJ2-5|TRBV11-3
CASSWSRGQETQYF
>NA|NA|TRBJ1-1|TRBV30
CAWSADSYAEAFF
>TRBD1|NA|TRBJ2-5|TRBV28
CASRDRGVVETQYF
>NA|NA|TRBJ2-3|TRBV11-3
CASSLRGKPSDTQYF
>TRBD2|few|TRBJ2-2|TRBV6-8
CAIRIAGGDTGELFF
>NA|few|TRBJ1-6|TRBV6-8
CASRSQGRSPLHF
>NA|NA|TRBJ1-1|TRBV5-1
CASREGSLNTEAFF
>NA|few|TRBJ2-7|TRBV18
CASSPPQRLYEQYF